The 2 T cell receptor beta chains below come from one sample, sequenced in a study of cytomegalovirus exposure and HLA in healthy donors. PCR employed 60 Vbeta and 13 Jbeta primers. TCRdb's table, derived via immunoSEQ multiplex PCR, lists solely in-frame clones and lacks some. The table counts some 130,000 clones; less than 2% lies in the top ten. Sequenced: PBMCs. The receptors were gathered from a man aged 18 to 35 in good health and CMV-seronegative.

The chain couples TRBV7-9 to TRBJ2-7; 9 nucleotides match TRBD1. With V trimmed by 5 bases and J by 5 bases, 10 bases remained unmatched. Germline V CDR1 and CDR2: SEHNR, FQNEAQ (reference sequence). The CDR3 has 15 amino acids. The CDR3 nucleotides are TGTGCCAGCAGCACGGCCGGGACAGGGAGGAACGAGCAGTACTTC. Amino acid sequence: CASSTAGTGRNEQYF.

The chain combines TRBV5-6 with TRBJ1-2; weak D call: TRBD1 (6 bases). CDR3 length equals 15 residues. Germline lookup yields CDR1 SGHDT and CDR2 YYEEEE. Trimming stripped 1 base from V and 2 bases from J, with 12 bases between. CDR3 bases: TGTGCCAGCAGCTTGCAGGGGAGATCGAACTATGGCTACACCTTC. The encoded protein is CASSLQGRSNYGYTF.